This T cell receptor beta chain was found in a study of CD8+ T cells in alopecia areata. Overall study context: Severity among treated patients was scored by the percentage of scalp area affected.

Trimming cost V 0 bases and J 3 bases, with 9 bases left between them. The length of the CDR3 is 15 residues. Germline CDR1 is MNHGY and CDR2 is SVAAGI. Treatment described: oral pan-JAK inhibitor, 5-10 mg twice daily. Turning to this clone: As yet, its antigen is unknown.

RNA was isolated and reverse transcribed to cDNA, the sequencing template. Libraries were prepared by immunoSEQ multiplex PCR; TCRdb keeps only in-frame clonotypes and omits some of them. The table shows some 130,000 clones, with 53% occurring only once. Findings and caveats of the study: Many expanded lesional clones remained in scalp and blood on tofacitinib.

This sequence originates from a human donor with alopecia areata. The chain is built from TRBV6-9 and TRBJ1-5; no clear D gene. The material sequenced was CD4+ T cells sorted from blood, taken at week 4, from a patient treated with tofacitinib. CDR3 nucleotides: TGTGCCAGCAGTTATTCCGCACAGAACAATCAGCCCCAGCATTTT. This gives the protein CASSYSAQNNQPQHF.